Following are 17 T cell receptor beta chains from one sample sequenced in a study of vaccination and CD4 T cells after COVID-19. For these receptors, no antigen is known. Treatment described: roughly ten-day PBMC culture with coronavirus spike peptide pools or control peptides (ViraFEST assay). Sequencing of DNA taken from cultured CD4+ T cells relied on the Oncomine TCR Beta short-read assay. A single record per CDR3 protein comes from TCRdb applying MiXCR to the PCR reads. The sample holds 15,000 to 20,000 distinct CDR3 sequences, less than 50% seen once. Source: CD4+ T cells from blood, cultured in vitro, taken before SARS-CoV-2 vaccination. The receptors originated from a human donor who had recovered from COVID-19.

This clonotype turned up a few times. The J gene is TRBJ2-2, the V gene TRBV7-7; 7 nucleotides match TRBD1. V shed 3 bases, J shed 4 bases, and the junction held 2 bases outside the gene matches. Germline CDR1 is SSHAT and CDR2 is FNYEAQ (reference sequence). The CDR3 contains 14 residues. The CDR3 protein is CASSLGQTTGELFF. DNA of the CDR3: TGTGCCAGCAGCTTGGGACAGACCACCGGGGAGCTGTTTTTT.

Only a few counts were recorded for this clonotype. This rearrangement joins TRBV20-1 to TRBJ2-3, with D maybe TRBD1 (5 bases). Germline V gene data show CDR1 as DFQATT and CDR2 as SNEGSKA (reference sequence). The CDR3 is 14 residues long. V was pared by 1 base and J by 4 bases, with 12 bases between. The CDR3 protein is CSARGPVRADTQYF. The CDR3 coding sequence is TGCAGTGCTAGAGGGCCCGTCAGGGCAGATACGCAGTATTTT.

This clonotype has a handful of counts. This sequence joins TRBV7-9 and TRBJ1-1; TRBD1 aligns across 8 bases. Trimming took 1 base from V and 1 from J; bases not matched to a gene: 2. CDR1 and CDR2 (germline): SEHNR, FQNEAQ (reference sequence). CDR3 length: 15 amino acids. The CDR3, as DNA: TGTGCCAGCAGCTTAGGGGACAGGCCGAACACTGAAGCTTTCTTT. This codes for CASSLGDRPNTEAFF.

This clonotype appeared a few times. This chain links TRBV24-1 with TRBJ2-5, with 8 bases aligning to TRBD2. CDR1 and CDR2 from the germline V gene are KGHDR and SFDVKD. The CDR3 extends over 16 amino acids. Trimming at V came to 2 bases and at J to 2 bases, leaving 6 bases not matched to a gene. CDR3 sequence: CATSDSRTSPQETQYF. The CDR3 DNA sequence: TGTGCCACCAGTGATTCCCGGACTAGCCCTCAAGAGACCCAGTACTTC.

The chain combines TRBV6-5 with TRBJ1-6, with D possibly TRBD1 on 5 matching bases. V was cut by 3 bases and J by 6 bases, with 9 bases left in between. The CDR3 totals 14 residues. The germline gives CDR1 MNHEY, CDR2 SVGAGI. Written as DNA, the CDR3 is TGTGCCAGCAGTTATCAGGGAAGTAATTCACCCCTCCACTTT. Its protein product is CASSYQGSNSPLHF.

J is TRBJ1-5 and V is TRBV20-1, with 7 bases aligning to TRBD1. The CDR3 length is 13 residues. V lost 6 bases, J lost 2 bases, and 4 bases stayed unmatched. Germline-derived CDR1 and CDR2 are DFQATT and SNEGSKA (reference sequence). The CDR3 region is CSASDRGNQPQHF. As DNA, the CDR3 is TGCAGTGCATCAGACAGGGGCAATCAGCCCCAGCATTTT.

The chain recombines TRBV2 with TRBJ2-6; 9 bases map to TRBD1. The CDR3 runs 16 residues. J was trimmed by 4 bases and V by 6 bases; bases with no gene match: 7. Germline lookup yields CDR1 SNHLY and CDR2 FYNNEI. This CDR3 reads CASRLQGALGANVLTF. In DNA form, the CDR3 reads TGTGCCAGCAGGCTACAGGGGGCTCTGGGGGCCAACGTCCTGACTTTC.

This chain connects TRBV20-1 to TRBJ2-7, with D maybe TRBD2 (5 bases). The CDR3 covers 12 residues. Trimming removed 2 bases at V and 6 bases at J, with 11 bases between. Germline lookup yields CDR1 DFQATT and CDR2 SNEGSKA (reference sequence). The CDR3 DNA reads as TGCAGTGCTAGACGCACTAGTCGCGAGCAGTACTTC. Translating it yields CSARRTSREQYF.

This sequence joins TRBV20-1 and TRBJ1-6, with D uncertain. Trimming pared 0 bases from V and 0 bases from J, leaving 9 bases between. The CDR3 is 16 amino acids. Germline values: CDR1 DFQATT, CDR2 SNEGSKA (reference sequence). CDR3: CSARDWAVSYNSPLHF. The CDR3 bases are TGCAGTGCTAGAGATTGGGCAGTCTCCTATAATTCACCCCTCCACTTT.

The chain couples TRBV4-2 to TRBJ2-7; 8 nucleotides align to TRBD1. The CDR3 contains 15 residues. V was clipped by 0 bases and J by 2 bases; unmatched bases: 3. CDR1 and CDR2 from the germline V gene are LGHNA and YNFKEQ. CDR3 DNA: TGTGCCAGCAGCCAAGAAGGACAGGGACCCTACGAGCAGTACTTC. Residues: CASSQEGQGPYEQYF.

This chain uses TRBV7-2 with TRBJ2-7; 10 bases map to TRBD1. The germline CDR1 and CDR2 sequences are SGHTA and FQGNSA. After removal of 3 bases from V and 1 base from J, the junction contained 6 bases not matched to a gene. The CDR3 totals 16 residues. Here the CDR3 reads CASSLGQGRRSYEQYF. The CDR3 DNA reads TGTGCCAGCAGCTTGGGACAGGGGCGCAGGTCCTACGAGCAGTACTTC.

The genes are TRBV28 and TRBJ1-2, with unresolved D. CDR3 length: 13 amino acids. The germline V and J ends were trimmed by 6 bases and 4 bases, with 12 bases remaining between them. CDR1 is MDHEN, CDR2 SYDVKM, per germline. The DNA of the CDR3 is TGTGCCAGCAGGACGGGGATCATCTATGGCTACACCTTC. Translating it yields CASRTGIIYGYTF.

V usage is TRBV20-1 and J usage is TRBJ2-5; D is perhaps TRBD1 (6 bases). Deletions cut 5 bases from V and 5 bases from J, with 12 bases between. Germline lookup yields CDR1 DFQATT and CDR2 SNEGSKA (reference sequence). The CDR3 length is 12 residues. The CDR3 here is CSAHYRDETQYF. CDR3 DNA sequence: TGCAGTGCTCATTACAGGGACGAGACCCAGTACTTC.

This clonotype was seen a few times. The chain employs TRBV20-1 and TRBJ1-2, with 10 nucleotides matching TRBD1. The germline gives CDR1 DFQATT, CDR2 SNEGSKA (reference sequence). V was pared by 6 bases and J by 6 bases, with 10 bases of the junction left unmatched. CDR3 length: 14 amino acids. CDR3 amino acids: CSATPGQGIHGYTF. CDR3 DNA sequence: TGCAGTGCGACTCCGGGACAGGGGATTCATGGCTACACCTTC.

This clonotype has more than one count but fewer than ten. The chain links TRBV27 to TRBJ1-5, with a weak D call TRBD1 (6 bases). Germline V CDR1 and CDR2: MNHEY, SMNVEV (reference sequence). Deletions cut 3 bases from V and 2 bases from J, with 11 bases between. The CDR3 has 15 residues. The CDR3 is CASSFSGGGNQPQHF. CDR3 in DNA: TGTGCCAGCAGTTTTTCCGGGGGCGGCAATCAGCCCCAGCATTTT.

In its sample, this clonotype was seen a few times. This chain joins TRBV19 and TRBJ1-2; no clear D gene. The V and J ends lost 5 bases and 0 bases respectively, with 16 bases between them. CDR1 is LNHDA and CDR2 is SQIVND in the germline V gene (reference sequence). The CDR3 extends over 16 amino acids. The CDR3, as DNA: TGTGCCAGTAGTTCACGGACTCCTGCAGCTAACTATGGCTACACCTTC. It is translated as CASSSRTPAANYGYTF. The full variable domain, rest sourced from reference TRBV19 and TRBJ1-2, is DGGITQSPKYLFRKEGQNVTLSCEQNLNHDAMYWYRQDPGQGLRLIYYSQIVNDFQKGDIAEGYSVSREKKESFPLTVTSAQKNPTAFYLCASSSRTPAANYGYTFGSGTRLTVV.

In its sample, this clonotype was seen once. As DNA, the CDR3 is TGTGCCAGCAGCCCGTGGGCAGGAAACACCGGGGAGCTGTTTTTT. Its protein product is CASSPWAGNTGELFF. V usage is TRBV7-8 and J usage is TRBJ2-2, with unresolved D. The CDR3 is 15 residues long. Per the germline V gene, CDR1 is SGHVS and CDR2 is FQNEAQ. Trimming cost V 5 bases and J 2 bases, with 12 bases left between them. Using reference TRBV7-8 and TRBJ2-2 for the parts outside the CDR3, the full variable domain is GAGVSQSPRYKVAKRGQDVALRCDPISGHVSLFWYQQALGQGPEFLTYFQNEAQLDKSGLPSDRFFAERPEGSVSTLKIQRTQQEDSAVYLCASSPWAGNTGELFFGEGSRLTVL.